This T cell receptor beta chain was observed in a study of control samples from healthy donors and cancer patients. The V segment lost 2 bases and the J segment 5 bases; nucleotides outside the gene matches: 10. Looked up from germline, CDR1 is SGHRS and CDR2 is YFSETQ. The CDR3 is 15 residues long. Only in-frame clones appear in the TCRdb table, and some are missing; sequencing was by immunoSEQ multiplex PCR. The sample holds 170,000 or so clones; around 87% are singletons and the top ten take 1.2% to 1.5%. This clonotype was obtained from a woman aged 45-65 years in good health. V usage is TRBV5-1 and J usage is TRBJ2-7; 7 bases fit TRBD2. The sequenced material came from blood. The CDR3: CASSFREGGEDEQYF. As DNA, the CDR3 is TGCGCCAGCAGCTTCAGGGAGGGAGGCGAGGACGAGCAGTACTTC.